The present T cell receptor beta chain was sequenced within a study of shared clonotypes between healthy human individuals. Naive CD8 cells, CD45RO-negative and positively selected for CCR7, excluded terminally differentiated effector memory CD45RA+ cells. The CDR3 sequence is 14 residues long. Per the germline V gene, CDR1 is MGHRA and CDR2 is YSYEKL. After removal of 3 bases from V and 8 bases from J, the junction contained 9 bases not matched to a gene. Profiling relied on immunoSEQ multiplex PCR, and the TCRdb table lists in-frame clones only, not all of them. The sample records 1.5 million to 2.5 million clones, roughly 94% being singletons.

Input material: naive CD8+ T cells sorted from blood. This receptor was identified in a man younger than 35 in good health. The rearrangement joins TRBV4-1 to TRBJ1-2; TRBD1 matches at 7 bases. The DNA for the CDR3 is TGCGCCAGCAGCCAGGACGACAGGGAGGGAGGCTACACCTTC. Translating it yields CASSQDDREGGYTF.